Below, 31 T cell receptor beta chains from the same sample are listed, as sequenced in a study of T-cell memory formation after mild COVID-19. TCRdb itself ran the 5' RACE reads through MiXCR, one entry per CDR3 protein. The repertoire holds 450,000 or so distinct CDR3 sequences, with nearly 25% as singletons. Sequencing input: PBMCs or a T cell subset sorted from them (not recorded which). The receptors come from an adult woman who had mild COVID-19 (a few samples of this study predate the infection). Cell type and time point are not known.

The chain has TRBV7-2 and TRBJ2-1; weak D call: TRBD2 (6 bases). V was pared by 6 bases and J by 1 base, with 16 bases between. Germline V gene lookup returns CDR1 SGHTA and CDR2 FQGNSA. The CDR3 contains 16 residues. CDR3 region: CASSPGGARSYNEQFF. As DNA, the CDR3 is TGTGCCAGCAGTCCAGGCGGGGCCCGGTCCTACAATGAGCAGTTCTTC.

The chain recombines TRBV2 with TRBJ2-1, with TRBD1 matching 7 bases. J was trimmed by 7 bases and V by 9 bases; bases with no gene match: 15. The CDR3 length is 15 residues. CDR1 is SNHLY and CDR2 is FYNNEI in the germline V gene. The CDR3 spells CASTPRKGGWNEQFF. As DNA, the CDR3 is TGTGCCAGTACTCCCCGTAAAGGGGGCTGGAATGAGCAGTTCTTC.

This clonotype was observed a handful of times. The V call is TRBV5-1, the J call TRBJ2-5; 8 nucleotides line up with TRBD2. The germline V gene has CDR1 SGHRS and CDR2 YFSETQ. V was clipped by 1 base and J by 5 bases; unmatched bases: 7. This CDR3 spans 15 amino acids. CDR3 nucleotide sequence: TGCGCCAGCAGCTTGATGGGACTAGAGTTGGAGACCCAGTACTTC. Protein: CASSLMGLELETQYF.

The chain recombines TRBV19 with TRBJ1-2, with 9 bases lining up with TRBD1. This CDR3 has 16 residues. The V segment lost 3 bases and the J segment 6 bases; nucleotides outside the gene matches: 11. Germline values: CDR1 LNHDA, CDR2 SQIVND (reference sequence). CDR3 amino acids: CASSIMGQGNLHGYTF. CDR3 DNA: TGTGCCAGTAGTATTATGGGACAGGGAAACCTCCATGGCTACACCTTC.

There are a few counts of this clonotype. The chain uses TRBV5-1 and TRBJ2-3; D is ambiguous. The CDR3 loop spans 13 amino acids. The V and J ends lost 4 bases and 2 bases respectively, with 8 bases between them. The germline V gene encodes CDR1 SGHRS and CDR2 YFSETQ. The CDR3 DNA reads as TGCGCCAGCAGCCGCGGCCTCACAGATACGCAGTATTTT. Its translation: CASSRGLTDTQYF.

V and J are TRBV12-3 or TRBV12-4 and TRBJ2-7; 13 nucleotides align to TRBD2. The CDR3 consists of 20 residues. Germline trimming cut 6 bases from V and 1 base from J; bases unmatched to any gene: 18. The CDR3 is CASRIRPTSGRDRLSYEQYF. In DNA, the CDR3 is TGTGCCAGCAGAATCCGCCCTACTAGCGGGAGGGACCGACTTTCCTACGAGCAGTACTTC.

This sequence joins TRBV12-3 or TRBV12-4 and TRBJ1-1, with D uncertain. The CDR3 contains 13 residues. Trimming took 5 bases from V and 3 from J, leaving 10 bases between them. For the CDR3, the DNA is TGTGCCAGCAGTCCCCAGGTGGACACTGAAGCTTTCTTT. Amino acid sequence: CASSPQVDTEAFF.

This clonotype was seen only a few times. The gene calls are TRBV12-3 or TRBV12-4 and TRBJ1-1; D is unclear. The ends were cut back, 2 bases at V and 4 bases at J, with 8 bases in the middle. CDR3 length: 13 residues. CDR3 loop: CASSLWVGTEAFF. In DNA, the CDR3 is TGTGCCAGCAGTTTATGGGTCGGCACTGAAGCTTTCTTT.

This clonotype was detected only a few times. The chain uses TRBV2 and TRBJ2-7; no reliable D call. The CDR3 consists of 13 residues. CDR1 is SNHLY, CDR2 FYNNEI, per germline. With 2 bases removed from V and 2 bases from J, the gap between germline ends came to 7 bases. CDR3 sequence reads: CASSEQRTYEQYF. The CDR3 DNA follows: TGTGCCAGCAGTGAACAGCGTACCTACGAGCAGTACTTC.

The chain is built from TRBV7-9 and TRBJ1-1; D may be TRBD1 (5 bases). CDR1 is SEHNR and CDR2 is FQNEAQ in the germline V gene (reference sequence). There are 15 residues in the CDR3. The V gene lost 0 bases and the J gene lost 5 bases, with 13 bases spanning the gap. The CDR3 DNA follows: TGTGCCAGCAGCTTAGCAGGGACGGTCCCAACTGAAGCTTTCTTT. Translation gives CASSLAGTVPTEAFF.

This clonotype turned up a few times. The genes are TRBV5-1 and TRBJ2-3; D not certain. V lost 4 bases to trimming and J lost 6 bases, with 15 bases between them. The CDR3 is 14 amino acids. Per germline, CDR1 SGHRS and CDR2 YFSETQ. CDR3 sequence (DNA): TGCGCCAGCAGCCCCCCAATGCTTGAGGATACGCAGTATTTT. Translation: CASSPPMLEDTQYF.

This clonotype was counted between two and nine times. This sequence joins TRBV4-3 and TRBJ1-4; no clear D gene. The V gene lost 0 bases and the J gene lost 11 bases, with 10 bases spanning the gap. The CDR3 has 13 amino acids. CDR1 is LGHNA, CDR2 YSLEER, per germline. CDR3 DNA: TGCGCCAGCAGCCAAGAAAAAACGGGGAAACTGTTTTTT. Translated, it gives CASSQEKTGKLFF.

The V and J genes are TRBV24-1 and TRBJ2-1; the D is unclear. This CDR3 comprises 12 residues. Trimming took 11 bases from V and 5 from J, leaving 12 bases between them. In germline, CDR1 is KGHDR, CDR2 SFDVKD. The CDR3 protein is CAIGSWDNEQFF. The CDR3 DNA sequence: TGTGCCATCGGATCCTGGGACAATGAGCAGTTCTTC.

This clonotype has just a few counts. The V gene is TRBV11-3, the J gene TRBJ2-5, with TRBD2 matching 7 bases. This CDR3 is 16 amino acids long. Unmatched junction bases numbered 8, after V lost 3 bases and J lost 1 base. CDR1 SGHNT and CDR2 YENEEA come from the germline V gene. The CDR3 sequence: CASSFRDGGIQETQYF. The CDR3, as DNA: TGTGCCAGCAGCTTCAGAGACGGGGGGATCCAAGAGACCCAGTACTTC. Drawing the rest from reference TRBV11-3 and TRBJ2-5, the complete variable domain is EAGVVQSPRYKIIEKKQPVAFWCNPISGHNTLYWYLQNLGQGPELLIRYENEEAVDDSQLPKDRFSAERLKGVDSTLKIQPAELGDSAVYLCASSFRDGGIQETQYFGPGTRLLVL.

The chain is built from TRBV14 and TRBJ2-7, with TRBD1 matching 10 bases. Per germline, CDR1 SGHDN and CDR2 FVKESK. Losses at the gene ends were 2 bases for V and 3 bases for J; bases not matched to a gene: 7. The CDR3 runs to 16 residues. The DNA for the CDR3 is TGTGCCAGCAGCCAACTCCGACAGGGGGCAATCTACGAGCAGTACTTC. Its translation: CASSQLRQGAIYEQYF.

The V gene is TRBV5-1, the J gene TRBJ2-7; 12 bases align to TRBD1. In germline, CDR1 is SGHRS, CDR2 YFSETQ. V trimming: 3 bases; J trimming: 5 bases; junction bases outside the gene matches: 6. The CDR3 runs 15 residues. CDR3 nucleotide sequence: TGCGCCAGCAGCTCGGGACAGGGGGCTCCAGACGAGCAGTACTTC. Translating gives CASSSGQGAPDEQYF.

The rearrangement links TRBV20-1 to TRBJ2-7; D is ambiguous. This CDR3 comprises 13 residues. With 5 bases removed from V and 1 base from J, the gap between germline ends came to 12 bases. CDR1 is DFQATT and CDR2 is SNEGSKA in the germline V gene (reference sequence). The CDR3 DNA follows: TGCAGTGCTCCATTACAGTCTTCCTACGAGCAGTACTTC. Translating it yields CSAPLQSSYEQYF.

The sample holds a few counts of this clonotype. The chain has TRBV20-1 and TRBJ2-1, with TRBD2 identical over 8 bases. The CDR3 consists of 13 residues. Germline CDR1 DFQATT, CDR2 SNEGSKA (reference sequence). The V and J ends lost 8 bases and 3 bases, in that order; junction bases with no gene match: 6. DNA for the CDR3: TGCAGTTGGCGGGAGGATCTCTACAATGAGCAGTTCTTC. Translation gives CSWREDLYNEQFF.

There are a few counts of this clonotype. CDR3 in amino acids: CASSQAGVANTGELFF. For the CDR3, the DNA is TGTGCCAGCAGCCAGGCGGGAGTCGCGAACACCGGGGAGCTGTTTTTT. V and J are TRBV3-1 and TRBJ2-2; 7 bases are a match to TRBD2. The V segment lost 3 bases and the J segment 0 bases; nucleotides outside the gene matches: 4. Germline CDR1 is LGHDT and CDR2 is YNNKEL (reference sequence). This CDR3 has 16 amino acids.

This clonotype was seen more than once but under ten times. V is TRBV7-6 and J is TRBJ2-1; D not resolved. The germline V gene has CDR1 SGHVS and CDR2 FNYEAQ. The CDR3 loop spans 12 amino acids. Trimming took 5 bases from V and 12 from J, leaving 14 bases between them. CDR3 region: CASSTTTLRQFF. In nucleotides, the CDR3 is TGTGCCAGCAGCACTACGACACTGAGGCAGTTCTTC.

The rearrangement joins TRBV27 to TRBJ2-4; TRBD2 might be the D (6 bases). In germline, CDR1 is MNHEY, CDR2 SMNVEV (reference sequence). The V end lost 4 bases, the J end lost 1 base, and 11 bases lay between the germline ends. This CDR3 has 15 amino acids. The CDR3 sequence is CASSSLGGAKNIQYF. CDR3 nucleotide sequence: TGTGCCAGCAGTTCCCTGGGGGGTGCCAAAAACATTCAGTACTTC.

This clonotype was counted only a few times. The V gene is TRBV6-1, the J gene TRBJ2-1, with D maybe TRBD2 (5 bases). The CDR3 is 14 residues long. Germline assignment: CDR1 MNHNS and CDR2 SASEGT. V was clipped by 4 bases and J by 7 bases, with 14 bases between them. Here the CDR3 reads CASSGSGDLNEQFF. CDR3 nucleotide sequence: TGTGCCAGCAGTGGCAGCGGCGACTTAAATGAGCAGTTCTTC.

This clonotype was seen many times. The chain carries TRBV7-9 and TRBJ2-7; D tentatively reads TRBD1 or TRBD2 (5 bases each). CDR3 size: 17 residues. With 5 bases removed from V and 3 bases from J, the gap between germline ends came to 23 bases. From germline, CDR1 is SEHNR and CDR2 FQNEAQ (reference sequence). This CDR3 is CASSVYGRGPNDYEQYF. CDR3 in DNA: TGTGCCAGCAGCGTTTATGGTCGGGGACCTAATGACTACGAGCAGTACTTC.

The rearrangement links TRBV6-5 to TRBJ2-3; perhaps D is TRBD1 or TRBD2 (6 bases each). V lost 4 bases to trimming and J lost 10 bases, with 18 bases between them. The V gene's germline CDR1 is MNHEY and CDR2 SVGAGI. The length of the CDR3 is 14 residues. CDR3 sequence: CASSSPRGPSAQYF. For the CDR3, the DNA is TGTGCCAGCAGTTCCCCCCGGGGGCCAAGTGCGCAGTATTTT.

Note on this clonotype: One junction end does not reproduce the germline sequence, and a read error may be involved. V gene TRBV7-9 combines with J gene TRBJ2-1, with TRBD1 matching over 7 bases. Germline CDR1 reads SEHNR; CDR2 reads FQNEAQ (reference sequence). This CDR3 is built from 14 residues. The CDR3 protein is CASSLSSTGNGQFF. The CDR3 bases are TGTGCCAGCAGCCTTTCCTCGACAGGGAATGGGCAGTTCTTC. The whole variable domain, filled in from reference TRBV7-9 and TRBJ2-1, reads DTGVSQNPRHKITKRGQNVTFRCDPISEHNRLYWYRQTLGQGPEFLTYFQNEAQLEKSRLLSDRFSAERPKGSFSTLEIQRTEQGDSAMYLCASSLSSTGNGQFFGPGTRLTVL.

This clonotype was counted only a few times. The rearrangement joins TRBV7-2 to TRBJ1-5; tentative D call: TRBD1 (5 bases). CDR1 SGHTA and CDR2 FQGNSA come from the germline V gene. Trimming took off 0 bases at V and 7 bases at J, with 13 bases between the two ends. This CDR3 has 15 residues. CDR3 sequence (DNA): TGTGCCAGCAGCTTAGCCCTGGGCAGGGCGCAGCCCCAGCATTTT. Protein: CASSLALGRAQPQHF.

DNA of the CDR3: TGTGCCAGCAGCGTGGACACCTCTCGAGGTGAAGCTTTCTTT. Amino acid sequence: CASSVDTSRGEAFF. The chain joins TRBV5-5 to TRBJ1-1, with D maybe TRBD1 (5 bases). The germline gives CDR1 SGHKS, CDR2 YYEKEE (reference sequence). Trimming left V 4 bases short and J 7 bases short, with 17 bases between. This CDR3 contains 14 residues. Complete variable domain (other parts from reference TRBV5-5 and TRBJ1-1): DAGVTQSPTHLIKTRGQQVTLRCSPISGHKSVSWYQQVLGQGPQFIFQYYEKEERGRGNFPDRFSARQFPNYSSELNVNALLLGDSALYLCASSVDTSRGEAFFGQGTRLTVV.

The gene calls are TRBV29-1 and TRBJ1-2, with D perhaps matching TRBD1 (5 bases). Germline V gives CDR1 SQVTM, CDR2 ANQGSEA. Trimming stripped 1 base from V and 5 bases from J, with 8 bases between. The CDR3 is made up of 12 amino acids. CDR3 in DNA: TGCAGCGTTGAAGTACAGGTTTATGGCTACACCTTC. It codes for CSVEVQVYGYTF.

The chain carries TRBV2 and TRBJ2-1, with 9 positions matching TRBD2. The V and J ends lost 8 bases and 4 bases, in that order; junction bases with no gene match: 3. CDR3 length: 13 amino acids. Germline V gene sequence: CDR1 SNHLY, CDR2 FYNNEI. This chain's CDR3 is CASATSGYNEQFF. In DNA form, the CDR3 reads TGTGCCAGCGCGACTAGCGGATACAATGAGCAGTTCTTC.

V gene TRBV12-3 or TRBV12-4 combines with J gene TRBJ2-7; D unclear. The CDR3 contains 14 residues. The V end was cut by 3 bases, the J end by 1 base, with 10 bases between. The CDR3 sequence: CASSFMGGSYEQYF. CDR3 bases: TGTGCCAGCAGTTTTATGGGCGGTTCCTACGAGCAGTACTTC.

This clonotype was picked up a small number of times. The CDR3 loop reads CASSSISYGYTF. The CDR3 coding sequence is TGTGCCAGCAGCTCAATCAGCTATGGCTACACCTTC. The chain links TRBV7-9 to TRBJ1-2, with D uncertain. This CDR3 comprises 12 residues. Trimming pared 4 bases from V and 4 bases from J, leaving 7 bases between. Germline CDR1 is SEHNR and CDR2 is FQNEAQ (reference sequence).